These T cell receptor beta chains were read from a single sample in a study of radiotherapy plus CTLA-4 blockade in lung cancer. Libraries were prepared by immunoSEQ multiplex PCR; TCRdb keeps only in-frame clonotypes and omits some of them. In the table there are some 64,000 clones, roughly 80% of which are singletons. Sample: peripheral blood, taken from a patient treated with radiotherapy plus ipilimumab. These receptor sequences come from a human donor with non-small cell lung cancer who had a complete response to radiotherapy plus ipilimumab. Each CDR3 is given with its conserved first and last residue. A D gene is named only where the DNA matches it firmly. Some rows have no size entry. The others give once, few or many, or a class for an expanded clone.

D gene: TRBD2; V gene: TRBV27; clone size: -; J gene: TRBJ2-3; CDR3 protein: CASSLGLAGLTDTQYF; CDR3 DNA: TGTGCCAGCAGTTTGGGTCTAGCGGGGCTCACAGATACGCAGTATTTT
D gene: -; V gene: TRBV5-1; clone size: -; J gene: TRBJ1-1; CDR3 protein: CASSFTQYTEAFF; CDR3 DNA: TGCGCCAGCAGCTTTACCCAATACACTGAAGCTTTCTTT
D gene: -; V gene: TRBV7-2; clone size: -; J gene: TRBJ2-3; CDR3 protein: CASSPDSPDTQYF; CDR3 DNA: TGTGCCAGCAGCCCGGACTCCCCAGATACGCAGTATTTT
D gene: -; V gene: TRBV6-5; clone size: -; J gene: TRBJ1-2; CDR3 protein: CASSYEGGYTF; CDR3 DNA: TGTGCCAGCAGTTATGAGGGTGGCTACACCTTC
D gene: -; V gene: TRBV11-2; clone size: -; J gene: TRBJ1-5; CDR3 protein: CASSLDLGPQHF; CDR3 DNA: TGTGCCAGCAGCTTAGATCTGGGGCCCCAGCATTTT
D gene: -; V gene: TRBV6-4; clone size: -; J gene: TRBJ2-3; CDR3 protein: CATLSTDSQLKDTQYF; CDR3 DNA: TGTGCCACCCTTTCTACAGACAGCCAATTAAAAGATACGCAGTATTTT
D gene: TRBD1; V gene: TRBV11-2; clone size: -; J gene: TRBJ2-1; CDR3 protein: CASSLVRPGQGKNEQFF; CDR3 DNA: TGTGCCAGCAGCTTAGTTCGCCCGGGACAGGGTAAGAATGAGCAGTTCTTC
D gene: -; V gene: TRBV9; clone size: -; J gene: TRBJ1-1; CDR3 protein: CASSVDGDTEAFF; CDR3 DNA: TGTGCCAGCAGCGTAGACGGGGACACTGAAGCTTTCTTT
D gene: TRBD2; V gene: TRBV5-6; clone size: -; J gene: TRBJ2-1; CDR3 protein: CASSLWGLANYNEQFF; CDR3 DNA: TGTGCCAGCAGCTTGTGGGGACTAGCTAACTACAATGAGCAGTTCTTC
D gene: TRBD1; V gene: TRBV9; clone size: -; J gene: TRBJ2-7; CDR3 protein: CASSEGGQGAFEQYF; CDR3 DNA: TGTGCCAGCAGTGAAGGTGGACAGGGGGCATTCGAGCAGTACTTC
D gene: -; V gene: TRBV10-1; clone size: -; J gene: TRBJ2-2; CDR3 protein: CASSEGDRDPGELFF; CDR3 DNA: TGCGCCAGCAGTGAAGGGGACCGCGACCCCGGGGAGCTGTTTTTT
D gene: -; V gene: TRBV7-2; clone size: -; J gene: TRBJ2-5; CDR3 protein: CASSYREETQYF; CDR3 DNA: TGTGCCAGCAGTTACAGGGAAGAGACCCAGTACTTC
D gene: -; V gene: TRBV5-1; clone size: -; J gene: TRBJ1-1; CDR3 protein: CASSLTPKGTEAFF; CDR3 DNA: TGCGCCAGCAGCTTAACTCCTAAGGGCACTGAAGCTTTCTTT
D gene: TRBD1; V gene: TRBV7-2; clone size: -; J gene: TRBJ2-1; CDR3 protein: CASSLVGRDRGYGNEQFF; CDR3 DNA: TGTGCCAGCAGCTTAGTCGGCAGGGACAGGGGATATGGCAATGAGCAGTTCTTC
D gene: -; V gene: TRBV27; clone size: -; J gene: TRBJ1-1; CDR3 protein: CATRGTTEAFF; CDR3 DNA: TGTGCCACCCGGGGGACCACTGAAGCTTTCTTT
D gene: -; V gene: TRBV7-2; clone size: once; J gene: TRBJ2-3; CDR3 protein: CASSFLGQTTDTQYF; CDR3 DNA: TGTGCCAGCAGCTTCCTCGGACAGACCACAGATACGCAGTATTTT
D gene: -; V gene: TRBV18; clone size: once; J gene: TRBJ1-2; CDR3 protein: CASSPDTTEYYGYTF; CDR3 DNA: TGTGCCAGCTCACCGGATACTACAGAATACTATGGCTACACCTTC
D gene: -; V gene: TRBV13; clone size: -; J gene: TRBJ1-3; CDR3 protein: CASSFEGSGNTIYF; CDR3 DNA: TGTGCCAGCAGCTTCGAGGGTTCAGGAAACACCATATATTTT
D gene: TRBD1; V gene: TRBV30; clone size: -; J gene: TRBJ1-1; CDR3 protein: CACRRDRPAGAFF; CDR3 DNA: TGTGCCTGCCGCCGGGACAGGCCAGCTGGAGCTTTCTTT
D gene: -; V gene: TRBV5-1; clone size: -; J gene: TRBJ1-2; CDR3 protein: CASSLVGNYGYTF; CDR3 DNA: TGCGCCAGCAGCTTGGTAGGAAATTATGGCTACACCTTC
D gene: -; V gene: TRBV19; clone size: -; J gene: TRBJ1-1; CDR3 protein: CASSPRGGWTEAFF; CDR3 DNA: TGTGCCAGTAGTCCCCGGGGGGGTTGGACTGAAGCTTTCTTT
D gene: TRBD1; V gene: TRBV6-1; clone size: -; J gene: TRBJ2-7; CDR3 protein: CASSERDRNEQYF; CDR3 DNA: TGTGCCAGCAGCGAAAGGGACAGGAACGAGCAGTACTTC
D gene: -; V gene: TRBV7-2; clone size: once; J gene: TRBJ2-7; CDR3 protein: CASSLVVGNYEQYF; CDR3 DNA: TGTGCCAGCAGCTTAGTCGTCGGCAACTACGAGCAGTACTTC
D gene: -; V gene: TRBV5-1; clone size: -; J gene: TRBJ1-2; CDR3 protein: CASSLEGDAYGYTF; CDR3 DNA: TGCGCCAGCAGCCTGGAGGGGGATGCCTATGGCTACACCTTC
D gene: TRBD2; V gene: TRBV5-1; clone size: -; J gene: TRBJ2-1; CDR3 protein: CASSPQTSSNEQFF; CDR3 DNA: TGCGCCAGCAGCCCTCAGACTAGCAGCAATGAGCAGTTCTTC
D gene: TRBD2; V gene: TRBV27; clone size: -; J gene: TRBJ2-3; CDR3 protein: CASSTGMVLAGGRTDTQYF; CDR3 DNA: TGTGCCAGCAGCACTGGTATGGTCCTAGCGGGGGGCCGCACAGATACGCAGTATTTT
D gene: TRBD2; V gene: TRBV7-8; clone size: -; J gene: TRBJ2-3; CDR3 protein: CASSPSGTTSSTDTQYF; CDR3 DNA: TGTGCCAGCAGCCCTAGCGGGACAACAAGTAGCACAGATACGCAGTATTTT
D gene: -; V gene: TRBV6-1; clone size: -; J gene: TRBJ1-5; CDR3 protein: CASSEARGARVDSNQPQHF; CDR3 DNA: TGTGCCAGCAGTGAAGCCCGGGGGGCGCGGGTAGATAGCAATCAGCCCCAGCATTTT
D gene: -; V gene: TRBV7-9; clone size: -; J gene: TRBJ2-7; CDR3 protein: CAGGASSHYEQYF; CDR3 DNA: TGTGCCGGGGGGGCTTCGTCTCACTACGAGCAGTACTTC
D gene: -; V gene: TRBV5-1; clone size: -; J gene: TRBJ2-3; CDR3 protein: CASSLVGMSADTQYF; CDR3 DNA: TGCGCCAGCAGCTTGGTGGGGATGTCGGCAGATACGCAGTATTTT
D gene: -; V gene: TRBV5-6; clone size: -; J gene: TRBJ1-5; CDR3 protein: CASSLAGTSNQPQHF; CDR3 DNA: TGTGCCAGCAGCTTGGCCGGGACGAGCAATCAGCCCCAGCATTTT
D gene: -; V gene: TRBV15; clone size: -; J gene: TRBJ2-5; CDR3 protein: CATSRDLLTQETQYF; CDR3 DNA: TGTGCCACCAGCAGAGATCTACTGACCCAAGAGACCCAGTACTTC
D gene: -; V gene: TRBV5-5; clone size: -; J gene: TRBJ2-3; CDR3 protein: CASSWAGPRGTDTQYF; CDR3 DNA: TGTGCCAGCAGCTGGGCGGGCCCCCGCGGCACAGATACGCAGTATTTT
D gene: -; V gene: TRBV7-2; clone size: -; J gene: TRBJ1-4; CDR3 protein: CASSPRRQVNSHEKLFF; CDR3 DNA: TGTGCCAGCAGCCCTCGTCGACAGGTGAACTCTCATGAAAAACTGTTTTTT
D gene: -; V gene: TRBV6-6; clone size: few; J gene: TRBJ1-2; CDR3 protein: CASSLGPAKGYTF; CDR3 DNA: TGTGCCAGCAGTTTAGGCCCAGCTAAAGGCTACACCTTC
D gene: -; V gene: TRBV10-1; clone size: -; J gene: TRBJ2-2; CDR3 protein: CASRVQPNTGELFF; CDR3 DNA: TGCGCCAGCAGAGTACAGCCGAACACCGGGGAGCTGTTTTTT
D gene: -; V gene: TRBV9; clone size: -; J gene: TRBJ1-6; CDR3 protein: CASSVAGGAGDTGRALHF; CDR3 DNA: -
D gene: -; V gene: TRBV5-4; clone size: -; J gene: TRBJ1-1; CDR3 protein: CASSPGGISSTEAFF; CDR3 DNA: TGTGCCAGCAGCCCGGGGGGGATTTCGTCCACTGAAGCTTTCTTT
D gene: -; V gene: TRBV14; clone size: -; J gene: TRBJ1-4; CDR3 protein: CASSAGAYNEKLFF; CDR3 DNA: TGTGCCAGCAGCGCAGGGGCGTATAATGAAAAACTGTTTTTT
D gene: -; V gene: TRBV21-1; clone size: -; J gene: TRBJ2-1; CDR3 protein: CASSGPSELNNEQFF; CDR3 DNA: TGTGCCAGCAGCGGGCCTAGCGAACTGAACAATGAGCAGTTCTTC
D gene: TRBD1; V gene: TRBV5-4; clone size: -; J gene: TRBJ1-1; CDR3 protein: CASRTGGQGLNTEAFF; CDR3 DNA: TGTGCCAGCAGAACGGGGGGACAGGGATTGAACACTGAAGCTTTCTTT
D gene: TRBD1; V gene: TRBV18; clone size: once; J gene: TRBJ1-6; CDR3 protein: CASSPQTGGRQSPLHF; CDR3 DNA: TGTGCCAGCTCACCCCAGACAGGGGGCAGGCAATCACCCCTCCACTTT